The T cell receptor beta chain under discussion was sequenced for a study of T-cell reconstitution after alpha-beta-depleted transplantation in children. Broader study findings: After one year, T-cell counts and TCRbeta diversity mostly came from new T cells. Alpha-beta T cells present about two months after transplant were reported to originate from several hundred expanded graft clones.

For TCRbeta, the library was prepared with unique molecular identifiers. From the PCR reads, TCRdb called clonotypes with MiXCR, one entry per CDR3 protein. The sample consists of a few hundred thousand distinct CDR3 sequences, 10% to 15% of them appearing once. The CDR3 is 16 residues long. CDR1 is SSHAT and CDR2 is FNYEAQ in the germline V gene (reference sequence). This clonotype has more than one count but fewer than ten. The antigen is not known. Sequence at one end of the junction differs from germline and may be a read error. The sequence came from a male patient aged 10-17 years who had a stem cell transplant for acute myeloid leukemia, so the T cells may come from the graft donor. Material: PBMCs, mostly from graft donor cells, obtained 360 days after TCRalphabeta/CD19-depleted stem cell transplant. V gene TRBV7-7 combines with J gene TRBJ2-7; D is possibly TRBD2 (6 bases). In DNA form, the CDR3 reads TGTGCTAGCAGCGAATCCCCCGGGACTGCCGCCTACGAGCAGTACTTC. This encodes CASSESPGTAAYEQYF.